Listed here are 4 T cell receptor beta chains from one sample, sequenced in a study of CXCR3-negative and CXCR3-positive naive CD8 T cells. No antigen has been assigned to these receptors. Findings of the study overall: CXCR3-negative naive cells had less hydrophobic TRB CDR3s than did CXCR3-positive naive cells.

cDNA libraries for TRB were generated by 5' RACE incorporating UMI labels. TCRdb reprocessed the 5' RACE reads; each CDR3 protein has one entry and no DNA is given. This listing includes roughly 110,000 distinct CDR3 sequences. The specimen sequenced was naive CXCR3+ CD8+ T cells from blood. Subset given: CD45RO-CCR7+CD27+CD95- naive CD8+ T cells expressing CXCR3 (TNR3+). Every receptor here comes from a human donor in good health. Some clones in this sample may be carry-over from other donors' samples.

The chain is built from TRBV14 and TRBJ2-2. The CDR3 totals 13 residues. The germline CDR1 and CDR2 sequences are SGHDN and FVKESK. This chain's CDR3 is CASSQSRAGELFF.

The chain couples TRBV6-4 to TRBJ2-1; there is no DNA to check the TCRdb D call of TRBD1. Germline V gene data show CDR1 as MRHNA and CDR2 as SNTAGT. The CDR3 consists of 14 residues. CDR3 protein: CASSDGGANNEQFF.

This chain joins TRBV7-2 and TRBJ2-6; the TCRdb D gene call, TRBD1, has no DNA to confirm it. The germline gives CDR1 SGHTA, CDR2 FQGNSA. The CDR3 sequence is 19 residues long. The CDR3 is CASSLMGPPRPSGANVLTF.

V and J are TRBV4-1 and TRBJ2-7. Germline CDR1 MGHRA, CDR2 YSYEKL. This CDR3 comprises 15 residues. CDR3 in amino acids: CASSTIDGHSYEQYF.